One T cell receptor beta chain is described in this entry. This clone was detected once. Its antigen is still unknown. The record has no base qualities; no much larger clone is one base away. Looking up the germline V gene yields CDR1 KGHSH and CDR2 LQKENI. V and J are trimmed by 6 bases and 0 bases, and the gene matches miss 4 bases of the junction. Counted from cysteine to phenylalanine, this CDR3 has 14 amino acids. This entry keeps only the CDR3 DNA: 42 bases, framed from base 1. Libraries were made using the immunoSEQ multiplex PCR assay. DNA from the cultured, isolated CD4+ T cells was subjected to TCR beta CDR3 sequencing. Per the authors' processing: Non-productive TCR sequences were removed, reads were trimmed to the CDR3 region, and CDR3s of at least 7 amino acids were retained. Antigen-specific clonotypes were identified with the MANAFEST web app by comparing expansion in peptide wells against reference cultures. To be called positive, a clone needed expansion at FDR<0.05 compared with the reference and with all other wells, an odds ratio greater than 5, and a frequency greater than 0.1% in two replicate wells. A clonotype was defined as cross-reactive if the clonotype was significantly expanded both in SARS-CoV-2 spike wells and in at least one common cold coronavirus spike condition. Using the stringdist R package, CDR3 similarity was measured by Levenshtein distance, and unrooted trees were constructed with ape in R 3.6.1. TCRdb limited this immuneACCESS table to in-frame rearrangements with V and J called. A share of clones is missing; checked studies link under half to unresolved V genes, and the rest is unexplained. V and J calls and clone size are those listed in that table; D and trimming were worked out from the DNA. The table for this sample lists tens of thousands of clones; over 70% of them were counted only once. The top ten clonotypes cover roughly 1.6% of the sample.

The ViraFEST assay stimulated PBMC with viral peptide pools and then used TCR sequencing to identify antigen-specific CD4+ T cell clonotypes by expansion. After about 10 days of culture, CD4+ T cells were isolated with the EasySep CD4+ T cell isolation kit. Each participant got two doses of an mRNA SARS-CoV-2 vaccine, either BNT162b2 or mRNA-1273. Healthy vaccine recipients had no prior SARS-CoV-2 infection, confirmed by negative nucleocapsid antibodies before and after vaccination. Some 2 million PBMC per well were cultured in IMDM with 5% human AB serum, 7.5 to 10 IU/ml IL-2 and gentamicin, plus 10 ug/ml peptides. On days 3 and 7, half of the culture medium was replaced with fresh IL-2-containing medium. Unless otherwise noted, each peptide stimulation condition was cultured in triplicate wells. PBMC were separated from whole blood using Ficoll-Paque Plus gradient centrifugation and were then either cryopreserved at -140C or used fresh. Overlapping peptide pools spanned the spike proteins of SARS-CoV-2 and the common cold coronaviruses HCoV-NL63, HCoV-OC43 and HCoV-229E. The QIAamp micro DNA kit was used to extract genomic DNA from the cultured CD4+ T cells.

This sample was included in a study of vaccination effects on CD4 cells after COVID-19 (dated by TCRdb to between 2021 and 2024). Context from the whole study: Post-vaccine samples across the study were collected a median of 72 days after the second dose, with a range of 14 to 241. SARS-CoV-2 spike-specific CD4+ TCR repertoires were compared before and after mRNA vaccination in COVID-19 convalescent patients and in infection-naive vaccine recipients. A total of 10 COVID-19 convalescent patients and several SARS-CoV-2-naive healthy vaccine recipients were included in the full study. Cultures from other donors in the study were sequenced using the Oncomine TCR Beta short-read assay on an Illumina iSeq 100. General conclusions and limits of the study: Clones induced by infection and clones induced by vaccination both contracted markedly at late timepoints after vaccination, which fits with T cell responses waning over time. Limitations of the study were the small number of convalescent patients and the absence of early post-infection timepoints. Among healthy vaccine recipients, nearly all vaccine-induced clones were SARS-CoV-2 mono-reactive, and just 1 of 255 was cross-reactive with common cold coronaviruses.

The TCR sequence derives from a human donor who received a COVID-19 vaccine. The rearrangement combines TRBV18 with TRBJ1-1, and 7 bases in between align with TRBD1. This sample comprised CD4+ T cells from PBMCs cultured with HCoV-229E spike peptides, obtained after COVID-19 vaccination. In the paper's terms, the cell subset or site label means: HCoV-229E spike overlapping peptide pool stimulation. The DNA is TGTGCCAGCTCCCGAGGGGGCGTGAACACTGAAGCTTTCTTT. This translates into CASSRGGVNTEAFF. This CDR3, with the reference TRBV18 and TRBJ1-1 proteins standing in past its ends, gives the full variable domain NAGVMQNPRHLVRRRGQEARLRCSPMKGHSHVYWYRQLPEEGLKFMVYLQKENIIDESGMPKERFSAEFPKEGPSILRIQQVVRGDSAAYFCASSRGGVNTEAFFGQGTRLTVV.